The present T cell receptor beta chain was sequenced within a study of blood T cell repertoires in COVID-19. The overall study: PBMCs, B-cell-depleted T cells, or T cells were the source of the cDNA or gDNA that made up the material.

Losses at the gene ends were 6 bases for V and 0 bases for J; bases not matched to a gene: 5. Germline-derived CDR1 and CDR2 are LNHDA and SQIVND (reference sequence). This CDR3 has 15 residues. As processed by the authors: Amplification of reference gene primers provided the estimated nucleated cell counts. Sequencing used immunoSEQ multiplex PCR; TCRdb keeps in-frame clones, though not all of them. That table gives V, J and clone size, and the DNA gave D and trimming. The sample includes more than 110,000 clones, roughly 86% of them seen just once. The sequence came from a man aged 50 to 60 with active or convalescent COVID-19. The chain links TRBV19 to TRBJ2-3; 8 nucleotides line up with TRBD2. Input material: peripheral blood. CDR3 nucleotide sequence: TGTGCCAGTAGACTAAGCGGGAGAAGCACAGATACGCAGTATTTT. Protein product: CASRLSGRSTDTQYF.